The 27 T cell receptor beta chains listed next were all sequenced from one sample in a study of vaccination effects on CD4 cells after COVID-19. The table came from immunoSEQ multiplex PCR; TCRdb's copy has only in-frame clones and leaves some out. Among more than 55,000 clones listed, just under 80% were seen once. Antigens of these TCRs are unknown. Cultured cells yielded isolated CD4+ T cells after around 10 days. Two-dose BNT162b2 or mRNA-1273 vaccination was given to participants. Sequenced material: CD4+ T cells from PBMCs cultured without peptide, taken after COVID-19 vaccination. The receptors here all came from a human donor who received a COVID-19 vaccine.

The genes are TRBV30 and TRBJ2-1; D is ambiguous. The ends were cut back, 1 base at V and 5 bases at J, with 6 bases in the middle. The CDR3 runs to 12 residues. Germline assignment: CDR1 GTSNPN and CDR2 SVGIG (reference sequence). This chain's CDR3 is CAWSGIDNEQFF. CDR3 nucleotide sequence: TGTGCCTGGAGTGGGATAGACAATGAGCAGTTCTTC.

The V call is TRBV3-1 (or the pseudogene TRBV3-2), the J call TRBJ2-7; 8 bases map to TRBD2. The CDR3 is made up of 14 amino acids. With 2 bases clipped from V and 5 bases from J, the junction kept 5 bases outside the gene matches. Germline CDR1 LGHDT, CDR2 YNNKEL (reference sequence). CDR3 sequence reads: CASSQRAGVHEQYF. CDR3 nucleotide sequence: TGTGCCAGCAGCCAAAGAGCGGGAGTCCACGAGCAGTACTTC.

The chain has TRBV30 and TRBJ2-1; D call uncertain. The CDR3 is 16 residues long. The germline CDR1 and CDR2 sequences are GTSNPN and SVGIG (reference sequence). The V gene lost 2 bases and the J gene lost 0 bases, with 14 bases spanning the gap. The CDR3 DNA reads as TGTGCCTGGAGTCCCCCCCGCAGGCTCTCCTACAATGAGCAGTTCTTC. Translating gives CAWSPPRRLSYNEQFF.

The rearrangement links TRBV19 to TRBJ1-3, with a weak D call TRBD1 (5 bases). CDR1 LNHDA and CDR2 SQIVND come from the germline V gene (reference sequence). The CDR3 contains 14 residues. Trimming took 3 bases from V and 4 from J, leaving 10 bases between them. The CDR3 spells CASSIRQNGNTIYF. The CDR3 DNA follows: TGTGCCAGTAGTATTCGACAGAACGGAAACACCATATATTTT.

This chain uses TRBV5-4 with TRBJ2-2, with D unclear. The V gene lost 1 base and the J gene lost 8 bases, with 12 bases spanning the gap. In germline, CDR1 is SGHNT, CDR2 YYREEE (reference sequence). This CDR3 spans 14 amino acids. CDR3 nucleotide sequence: TGTGCCAGCAGCTTGAGACACGGCACTGGGGAGCTGTTTTTT. It encodes CASSLRHGTGELFF. Full variable domain (remainder filled in from reference TRBV5-4 and TRBJ2-2): ETGVTQSPTHLIKTRGQQVTLRCSSQSGHNTVSWYQQALGQGPQFIFQYYREEENGRGNFPPRFSGLQFPNYSSELNVNALELDDSALYLCASSLRHGTGELFFGEGSRLTVL.

The J gene is TRBJ2-1, the V gene TRBV5-1, with D possibly being TRBD2 (6 bases). CDR3 length: 14 residues. Germline assignment: CDR1 SGHRS and CDR2 YFSETQ. Deletions cut 5 bases from V and 6 bases from J, with 15 bases between. The CDR3, as DNA: TGCGCCAGCAGTAGGCTGGCGGGAAGCAATGAGCAGTTCTTC. This encodes CASSRLAGSNEQFF.

This sequence joins TRBV12-5 and TRBJ1-1; D is uncertain. The CDR3 is made up of 16 amino acids. Germline CDR1 is LGHNT and CDR2 is FRNRAP. V lost 0 bases, J lost 1 base, and 12 bases lay in between. The CDR3 sequence is CASGLVLGEGNTEAFF. CDR3 sequence (DNA): TGTGCTAGTGGTTTGGTACTGGGAGAGGGGAACACTGAAGCTTTCTTT.

The chain has TRBV7-9 and TRBJ2-3; D might be TRBD2 (5 bases). This CDR3 has 13 residues. Germline CDR1 and CDR2: SEHNR and FQNEAQ (reference sequence). V lost 2 bases, J lost 4 bases, and 7 bases lay in between. This chain's CDR3 is CASSLIAPDTQYF. The CDR3 nucleotides are TGTGCCAGCAGCTTAATAGCGCCAGATACGCAGTATTTT. Complete variable domain (other parts from reference TRBV7-9 and TRBJ2-3): DTGVSQNPRHKITKRGQNVTFRCDPISEHNRLYWYRQTLGQGPEFLTYFQNEAQLEKSRLLSDRFSAERPKGSFSTLEIQRTEQGDSAMYLCASSLIAPDTQYFGPGTRLTVL.

V usage is TRBV30 and J usage is TRBJ2-3; D call uncertain. The CDR3 has 14 amino acids. The V gene lost 0 bases and the J gene lost 3 bases, with 10 bases spanning the gap. Per the germline V gene, CDR1 is GTSNPN and CDR2 is SVGIG (reference sequence). The CDR3 loop reads CAWSVSRTTDTQYF. The CDR3 DNA reads TGTGCCTGGAGTGTTTCTCGGACGACAGATACGCAGTATTTT.

V and J are TRBV27 and TRBJ2-7, with TRBD2 identical over 13 bases. The junction had 7 bases not matched to a gene; V was cut back by 7 bases and J by 4 bases. Germline V gene data show CDR1 as MNHEY and CDR2 as SMNVEV (reference sequence). CDR3 length equals 15 residues. This CDR3 reads CASTLGTSGNYEQYF. The CDR3 coding sequence is TGTGCCAGCACCTTAGGGACTAGCGGGAATTACGAGCAGTACTTC.

The V and J genes are TRBV7-2 and TRBJ2-7; no reliable D call. Trimming took 8 bases from V and 1 from J, leaving 9 bases between them. In germline, CDR1 is SGHTA, CDR2 FQGNSA. The CDR3 extends over 12 amino acids. The CDR3: CASSVISYEQYF. The CDR3 nucleotides read TGTGCCAGCTCAGTAATATCCTACGAGCAGTACTTC.

The gene calls are TRBV30 and TRBJ2-5, with 9 bases matching TRBD2. This CDR3 comprises 14 residues. The V and J ends lost 4 bases and 9 bases, in that order; junction bases with no gene match: 12. The germline V gene encodes CDR1 GTSNPN and CDR2 SVGIG (reference sequence). The CDR3 protein is CAWKGPAGGGAQYF. The CDR3 nucleotides are TGTGCCTGGAAGGGACCAGCGGGGGGAGGGGCCCAGTACTTC.

V usage is TRBV29-1 and J usage is TRBJ1-4; 11 bases line up with TRBD1. V shed 8 bases, J shed 0 bases, and the junction held 11 bases outside the gene matches. Germline V lookup: CDR1 SQVTM, CDR2 ANQGSEA. CDR3 size: 17 residues. DNA of the CDR3: TGCAGCTCGGGACAGGGGGGAGTAATCGCAACTAATGAAAAACTGTTTTTT. Translated, it gives CSSGQGGVIATNEKLFF.

This clone turned up a few times. This chain links TRBV28 with TRBJ1-5, with 8 nucleotides matching TRBD1. This CDR3 is 14 amino acids long. V lost 5 bases and J lost 6; bases outside the gene matches: 6. Per germline, CDR1 MDHEN and CDR2 SYDVKM. Written as DNA, the CDR3 is TGTGCCAGCAGTACGGACAGGGTACCTCAGCCCCAGCATTTT. Translation gives CASSTDRVPQPQHF.

This clone was seen a handful of times. The rearrangement uses TRBV27 and TRBJ2-1; 14 nucleotides match TRBD2. The CDR3 totals 16 residues. With 8 bases clipped from V and 0 bases from J, the junction kept 3 bases outside the gene matches. Germline V gives CDR1 MNHEY, CDR2 SMNVEV (reference sequence). The CDR3 protein is CASGLAGGSSYNEQFF. CDR3 nucleotides: TGTGCCAGCGGACTAGCGGGAGGTTCCTCCTACAATGAGCAGTTCTTC.

Here the CDR3 reads CATSARSESSYEQYF. The DNA of the CDR3 is TGTGCCACCAGTGCTCGGTCAGAGTCCTCCTACGAGCAGTACTTC. The V call is TRBV24-1, the J call TRBJ2-7; D ambiguous. V was clipped by 5 bases and J by 0 bases, with 13 bases between them. The CDR3 spans 15 residues. Per germline, CDR1 KGHDR and CDR2 SFDVKD.

This clone was counted a few times. The chain combines TRBV30 with TRBJ2-2, with D possibly called TRBD1 or TRBD2 (5 bases each). This CDR3 region has 15 residues. CDR1 and CDR2 (germline): GTSNPN, SVGIG (reference sequence). Between the trimmed V and J ends, which lost 0 bases and 3 bases, there was a span of 11 bases. The CDR3 is CAWSVRGYYTGELFF. CDR3 nucleotide sequence: TGTGCCTGGAGTGTACGGGGCTACTACACCGGGGAGCTGTTTTTT.

This clone was picked up a small number of times. The V gene is TRBV10-3, the J gene TRBJ1-4; the D is unclear. V lost 6 bases, J lost 4 bases, and 12 bases lay in between. The CDR3 runs to 14 residues. Germline CDR1 is ENHRY and CDR2 is SYGVKD. The DNA for the CDR3 is TGTGCCATCAGCGACGGTTGGGGTAATGAAAAACTGTTTTTT. Residues: CAISDGWGNEKLFF.

This clone has more than one count but fewer than ten. The J gene is TRBJ1-3, the V gene TRBV5-5; D not certain. Germline V lookup: CDR1 SGHKS, CDR2 YYEKEE (reference sequence). Trimming removed 0 bases from V and 0 bases from J, with 10 bases in between. CDR3 length: 16 residues. CDR3 nucleotides: TGTGCCAGCAGCTTGGTTGGACTCTTCTCTGGAAACACCATATATTTT. This gives the protein CASSLVGLFSGNTIYF.

The rearrangement uses TRBV18 and TRBJ2-1; 11 bases are shared with TRBD2. The germline gives CDR1 KGHSH, CDR2 LQKENI. The CDR3 loop spans 18 amino acids. With V trimmed by 2 bases and J by 2 bases, 8 bases remained unmatched. The CDR3 region is CASSPSLAGVLTYNEQFF. The CDR3 bases are TGTGCCAGCTCACCATCACTAGCGGGGGTTCTCACCTACAATGAGCAGTTCTTC.

Only a few counts were recorded for this clone. The chain uses TRBV7-9 and TRBJ2-7; 7 bases match TRBD2. V was pared by 1 base and J by 0 bases, with 6 bases of the junction left unmatched. Germline CDR1 and CDR2: SEHNR and FQNEAQ (reference sequence). The CDR3 covers 16 residues. CDR3 sequence: CASSLGRGSPSYEQYF. For the CDR3, the DNA is TGTGCCAGCAGCTTAGGGCGGGGGTCACCCTCCTACGAGCAGTACTTC.

The gene calls are TRBV6-1 and TRBJ2-7; TRBD2 agrees at 8 bases. This CDR3 is built from 15 residues. Trimming took 2 bases from V and 7 from J; bases not matched to a gene: 10. Germline CDR1 and CDR2: MNHNS and SASEGT. The CDR3 is CASSELSGGWGEQYF. The CDR3 nucleotides are TGTGCCAGCAGTGAATTGAGCGGGGGTTGGGGGGAGCAGTACTTC.

The chain employs TRBV27 and TRBJ1-5, with 9 positions matching TRBD1. Unmatched junction bases numbered 6, after V lost 5 bases and J lost 4 bases. CDR1 is MNHEY and CDR2 is SMNVEV in the germline V gene (reference sequence). The CDR3 length is 15 residues. CDR3 nucleotide sequence: TGTGCCAGCAGTCCTCGACAGGGGGTGAATCAGCCCCAGCATTTT. Translation: CASSPRQGVNQPQHF.

This clone was found a few times. V gene TRBV3-1 (or the pseudogene TRBV3-2) combines with J gene TRBJ1-3, with a tentative D call TRBD1 (5 bases). V was trimmed by 3 bases and J by 4 bases, leaving 13 bases between them. The CDR3 is 15 residues long. The V gene's germline CDR1 is LGHDT and CDR2 YNNKEL (reference sequence). CDR3 region: CASSQDRDRGNTIYF. Written as DNA, the CDR3 is TGTGCCAGCAGCCAGGACCGGGACCGCGGAAACACCATATATTTT.

This clone occurred a few times. The chain employs TRBV5-3 and TRBJ1-1; D gene uncertain. TRBV5-3 carries the ORF label, with uncertain function. The CDR3 loop spans 14 amino acids. V was cut by 2 bases and J by 4 bases, with 12 bases left in between. The CDR3: CARSLSVWGTEAFF. The CDR3 region has the DNA TGTGCCAGAAGCTTAAGCGTCTGGGGCACTGAAGCTTTCTTT.

The V call is TRBV15, the J call TRBJ1-6; D is perhaps TRBD1 (6 bases). The V gene lost 0 bases and the J gene lost 9 bases, with 15 bases spanning the gap. CDR1 LNHNV and CDR2 YYDKDF come from the germline V gene (reference sequence). The length of the CDR3 is 16 residues. Written as DNA, the CDR3 is TGTGCCACCAGCAGAGACCGGGGGGGCTGGTCTTCACCCCTCCACTTT. Translation: CATSRDRGGWSSPLHF.

J is TRBJ1-2 and V is TRBV4-2; the D gene is possibly TRBD1 (5 bases). CDR1 and CDR2 from the germline V gene are LGHNA and YNFKEQ. CDR3 length equals 15 residues. The V end was cut by 0 bases, the J end by 2 bases, with 10 bases between. CDR3 DNA sequence: TGTGCCAGCAGCCAAGAGTTGGGGGAGAACTATGGCTACACCTTC. Its protein product is CASSQELGENYGYTF.